Presented here are 20 T cell receptor beta chains from one specimen sequenced in a study of shared clonotypes between healthy human individuals. Naive CD8 cells lacked CD45RO and underwent positive selection for CCR7, leaving out terminally differentiated effector memory CD45RA+ cells. Sequencing used immunoSEQ multiplex PCR; TCRdb keeps in-frame clones, though not all of them. The profile covers roughly 2,000,000 clones, with around 93% appearing a single time and more than 1.5% taken by the ten largest. The material sequenced was naive CD8+ T cells from PBMCs. These TCRs come from a man aged 18 to 30 in good health. Some clones in this sample may be carry-over from other donors' samples.

This clone appeared once. This sequence joins TRBV5-6 and TRBJ2-5; 8 bases are a match to TRBD1. This CDR3 contains 14 residues. Trimming removed 6 bases from V and 4 bases from J; junction bases left unmatched: 8. Per germline, CDR1 SGHDT and CDR2 YYEEEE. The CDR3 nucleotides read TGTGCCAGCACCGAGGACAGGGAAGGAGAGACCCAGTACTTC. It specifies CASTEDREGETQYF.

Turning to this clone: This CDR3 is also generated by other DNA sequences in the sample. The chain joins TRBV28 to TRBJ2-2; 8 bases line up with TRBD2. The V and J ends lost 6 bases and 5 bases, in that order; junction bases with no gene match: 5. Germline V gene lookup returns CDR1 MDHEN and CDR2 SYDVKM. CDR3 length equals 14 residues. The CDR3 reads CASSGRARTGELFF. CDR3 DNA sequence: TGTGCCAGCAGCGGGAGGGCCCGAACCGGGGAGCTGTTTTTT.

This chain connects TRBV6-1 to TRBJ2-3; TRBD2 matches 11 bases. The V segment lost 2 bases and the J segment 2 bases; nucleotides outside the gene matches: 3. The CDR3 is 16 residues long. Looked up from germline, CDR1 is MNHNS and CDR2 is SASEGT. The DNA for the CDR3 is TGTGCCAGCAGTGAAAGACTAGCGGGGCACACAGATACGCAGTATTTT. Protein: CASSERLAGHTDTQYF.

This rearrangement joins TRBV9 to TRBJ2-5; weak D call: TRBD1 (6 bases). The end of the DNA aligns better with TRBJ2-7, so the J call may be wrong. CDR3 size: 15 residues. Germline CDR1 and CDR2: SGDLS and YYNGEE. The CDR3 here is CASSADTGSSYEQYF. The CDR3 DNA follows: TGTGCCAGCAGCGCAGATACAGGGAGCTCCTACGAGCAGTACTTC.

This chain links TRBV5-1 with TRBJ2-7; 7 positions agree with TRBD1. Trimming cost V 0 bases and J 7 bases; bases outside gene matches: 10. From germline, CDR1 is SGHRS and CDR2 YFSETQ. This CDR3 has 15 amino acids. DNA of the CDR3: TGCGCCAGCAGCTTGGGGCCAGGGGGATTGGGTGAGCAGTACTTC. Translation gives CASSLGPGGLGEQYF.

The rearrangement uses TRBV10-2 and TRBJ2-7; 8 bases match TRBD1. The CDR3 has 12 amino acids. The germline V gene has CDR1 WSHSY and CDR2 SAAADI. After removal of 8 bases from V and 2 bases from J, the junction contained 2 bases not matched to a gene. The CDR3 here is CASGQGTYEQYF. Written as DNA, the CDR3 is TGCGCCAGCGGACAGGGTACCTACGAGCAGTACTTC.

The rearrangement joins TRBV14 to TRBJ2-1; 9 bases match TRBD1. The CDR3 sequence is 15 residues long. Germline V gene data show CDR1 as SGHDN and CDR2 as FVKESK. Unmatched junction bases numbered 11, after V lost 7 bases and J lost 7 bases. The CDR3 protein is CASNPQGANGNEQFF. The CDR3 DNA reads TGTGCCAGCAACCCACAGGGGGCAAACGGGAATGAGCAGTTCTTC.

The chain employs TRBV27 and TRBJ2-1, with a weak D call TRBD2 (6 bases). Trimming removed 10 bases from V and 0 bases from J, with 13 bases in between. This CDR3 has 14 amino acids. Germline V gene lookup returns CDR1 MNHEY and CDR2 SMNVEV (reference sequence). Here the CDR3 reads CATRGGISYNEQFF. The CDR3 DNA reads TGTGCCACCCGGGGCGGGATCTCCTACAATGAGCAGTTCTTC.

About this clone itself: The sample has other DNA sequences that encode this CDR3 too. The chain combines TRBV28 with TRBJ2-7; maybe TRBD2 (5 bases). The CDR3 is 13 amino acids. V lost 4 bases, J lost 1 base, and 8 bases lay in between. The germline CDR1 and CDR2 sequences are MDHEN and SYDVKM. CDR3 coding DNA: TGTGCCAGCAGTTCCCCGGGGTCCTACGAGCAGTACTTC. It encodes CASSSPGSYEQYF.

The gene calls are TRBV7-9 and TRBJ2-2, with 7 bases lining up with TRBD2. CDR3 length equals 16 residues. Trimming at V came to 2 bases and at J to 4 bases, leaving 7 bases not matched to a gene. Germline lookup yields CDR1 SEHNR and CDR2 FQNEAQ (reference sequence). CDR3 sequence reads: CASSLIGGSSTGELFF. The DNA for the CDR3 is TGTGCCAGCAGCTTAATTGGCGGGAGTAGCACCGGGGAGCTGTTTTTT.

The J gene is TRBJ1-1, the V gene TRBV7-6; weak D call: TRBD1 (6 bases). This CDR3 comprises 15 residues. The V and J ends lost 6 bases and 0 bases respectively, with 14 bases between them. CDR1 and CDR2 (germline): SGHVS, FNYEAQ. DNA of the CDR3: TGTGCCAGCAGTCCTGACAGGCTCATGAACACTGAAGCTTTCTTT. Amino acid sequence: CASSPDRLMNTEAFF.

This clone appeared a few times. The V call is TRBV30, the J call TRBJ1-1; D call uncertain. The V end was cut by 8 bases, the J end by 5 bases, with 15 bases between. CDR1 and CDR2 from the germline V gene are GTSNPN and SVGIG (reference sequence). This CDR3 has 12 residues. The CDR3 bases are TGTGCCCACACGGAGATCGGTACTGAAGCTTTCTTT. It encodes CAHTEIGTEAFF.

The CDR3 region is CASRPDGSYEQYF. DNA for the CDR3: TGTGCCAGCAGACCTGACGGATCCTACGAGCAGTACTTC. The rearrangement joins TRBV28 to TRBJ2-7; D remains ambiguous. Trimming left V 6 bases short and J 1 base short, with 10 bases between. Germline V lookup: CDR1 MDHEN, CDR2 SYDVKM. The length of the CDR3 is 13 residues.

The chain is built from TRBV7-2 and TRBJ1-3; no clear D gene. This CDR3 region has 17 residues. Germline V gene sequence: CDR1 SGHTA, CDR2 FQGNSA. Trimming removed 5 bases from V and 4 bases from J, with 21 bases in between. The CDR3: CASSPSARRAPGNTIYF. Here the CDR3 DNA reads TGTGCCAGCAGCCCATCGGCGAGGAGGGCTCCCGGAAACACCATATATTTT.

J is TRBJ2-1 and V is TRBV5-6; TRBD2 matches at 8 bases. The CDR3 spans 13 residues. CDR1 is SGHDT and CDR2 is YYEEEE in the germline V gene. The ends lost 3 bases at V and 9 bases at J; junction bases unmatched: 5. In nucleotides, the CDR3 is TGTGCCAGCAGCTCGGCTAGCGGGCCTGAGCAGTTCTTC. Protein: CASSSASGPEQFF.

The rearrangement links TRBV28 to TRBJ2-3; D is undetermined. Germline CDR1 and CDR2: MDHEN and SYDVKM. The CDR3 is made up of 12 amino acids. V lost 7 bases and J lost 5, with 10 bases in between. CDR3 in amino acids: CASTEAGDTQYF. The CDR3 DNA sequence: TGTGCCAGCACAGAGGCTGGAGATACGCAGTATTTT.

The J gene is TRBJ2-7, the V gene TRBV6-1, with D possibly matching TRBD2 (5 bases). Germline lookup yields CDR1 MNHNS and CDR2 SASEGT. The CDR3 has 14 amino acids. V was pared by 5 bases and J by 3 bases, with 14 bases between. The CDR3 sequence: CASSSTRTYYEQYF. The CDR3 bases are TGTGCCAGCAGTTCTACCCGGACTTACTACGAGCAGTACTTC.

The chain combines TRBV30 with TRBJ2-3; 12 bases match TRBD2. The germline gives CDR1 GTSNPN, CDR2 SVGIG (reference sequence). CDR3 length: 17 residues. V dropped 3 bases and J dropped 6; count of bases not matched to a gene: 13. Here the CDR3 reads CAWSGRTSGDHMDTQYF. CDR3 in DNA: TGTGCCTGGAGCGGGAGGACTAGCGGGGACCACATGGATACGCAGTATTTT.

The chain carries TRBV5-1 and TRBJ1-2, with 7 positions matching TRBD1. Germline CDR1 reads SGHRS; CDR2 reads YFSETQ. Losses at the gene ends were 0 bases for V and 0 bases for J; bases not matched to a gene: 8. The CDR3 sequence is 17 residues long. Here the CDR3 reads CASSLASGDSTNYGYTF. The CDR3 DNA reads as TGCGCCAGCAGCTTGGCCTCGGGGGACAGCACTAACTATGGCTACACCTTC.

The CDR3 reads CASSYSLFGGLEAFF. The CDR3, as DNA: TGTGCCAGCAGTTACTCGTTATTCGGGGGTCTTGAAGCTTTCTTT. This sequence joins TRBV6-5 and TRBJ1-1, with D possibly TRBD1 on 5 matching bases. This CDR3 spans 15 amino acids. Germline assignment: CDR1 MNHEY and CDR2 SVGAGI. V was clipped by 0 bases and J by 7 bases, with 15 bases between them.